The sequence of this T cell receptor (beta chain) was determined in a study of CD8 T cells in ankylosing spondylitis. CDR1 is MDHEN and CDR2 is SYDVKM in the germline V gene. This CDR3 contains 12 residues. Points on this clonotype: Its antigen is currently unknown. One junction end does not reproduce the germline sequence, and a read error may be involved.

General observations from the study: In synovial fluid and blood from reactive arthritis, some motif variants were previously reported. Within ankylosing spondylitis blood, a TCR beta motif made up of eight highly homologous variants appeared to be characteristic.

Libraries for TCR beta were made by quantitative 5'-RACE with molecular barcodes. TCRdb recomputed calls from the 5' RACE reads with MiXCR, one row per CDR3 protein. The sample consists of around 770,000 distinct CDR3 sequences, roughly 10% of them appearing once. This TCR derives from a male donor with ankylosing spondylitis. Sequencing input: blood, either unsorted or a sorted T cell fraction (not recorded which). The chain is built from TRBV28 and TRBJ2-4; D is uncertain. The CDR3 DNA is TGTGCCAGCAGTCCGTTTTTGGCCCCGTTGGACTTC. This sequence encodes CASSPFLAPLDF.